This T cell receptor (beta chain) was recorded in a study of blood T cell repertoires in COVID-19. Study in general: Both acute and convalescent COVID-19 samples were obtained from the United States, Italy and Spain. The analysed material was cDNA or gDNA that came from T cells, B-cell-depleted T cells, or PBMCs.

Trimming at V came to 0 bases and at J to 9 bases, leaving 5 bases not matched to a gene. The CDR3 covers 14 residues. Germline V gives CDR1 MNHEY, CDR2 SMNVEV (reference sequence). This table comes from immunoSEQ multiplex PCR, and its TCRdb copy is limited to in-frame clones, with some not included. The table includes more than 350,000 clones, approximately 92% detected once. Ages ranged from roughly 18 to 95 years, with residence in about 23 US areas. Donors in Cohort 3 who had recovered were those with two negative PCRs, healthcare professional clearance, or resolution of their symptoms. The chain couples TRBV27 to TRBJ2-1; 7 nucleotides align to TRBD2. This TCR was recovered from a man aged 18-30 years who had recovered from COVID-19. Material: PBMCs or T cells enriched from blood (not recorded which). CDR3 bases: TGTGCCAGCAGTTTATCGAGAGGGGAGGGTGAGCAGTTCTTC. It encodes CASSLSRGEGEQFF.